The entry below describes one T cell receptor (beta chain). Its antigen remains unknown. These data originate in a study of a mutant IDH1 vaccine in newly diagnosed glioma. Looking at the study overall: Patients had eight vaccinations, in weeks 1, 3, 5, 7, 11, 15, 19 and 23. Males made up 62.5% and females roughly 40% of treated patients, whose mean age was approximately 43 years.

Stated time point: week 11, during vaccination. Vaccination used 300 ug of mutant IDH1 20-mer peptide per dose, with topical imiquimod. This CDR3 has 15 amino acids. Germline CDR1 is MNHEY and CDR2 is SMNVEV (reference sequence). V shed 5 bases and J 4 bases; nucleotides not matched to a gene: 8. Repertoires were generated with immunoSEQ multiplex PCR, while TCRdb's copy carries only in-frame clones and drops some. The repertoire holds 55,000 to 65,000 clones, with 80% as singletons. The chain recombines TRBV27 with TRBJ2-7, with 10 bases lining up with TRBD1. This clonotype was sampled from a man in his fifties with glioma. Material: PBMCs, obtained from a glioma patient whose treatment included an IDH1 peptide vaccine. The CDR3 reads CASSPGGQGTYEQYF. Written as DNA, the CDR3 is TGTGCCAGCAGTCCAGGGGGACAGGGGACATACGAGCAGTACTTC.